This TCR beta chain was recorded in a study of neoadjuvant nivolumab and ipilimumab in lung cancer. Study-wide background: Patients got nivolumab 3 mg/kg on days 1, 15 and 29; combination added ipilimumab 1 mg/kg day 1. Study-wide results and caveats: Only two of four nivolumab-treated tumors gained richness and clonality by surgery.

Notes on this clone: Its antigen is unknown.

CDR3 length: 15 amino acids. Germline V gene sequence: CDR1 LNHDA, CDR2 SQIVND (reference sequence). V was cut by 5 bases and J by 0 bases, with 13 bases left in between. The data were produced by immunoSEQ multiplex PCR, yet TCRdb's version contains in-frame clones alone and is incomplete. The sample shows approximately 17,000 clones, about 77% of them seen only once. The sequence was collected from an adult with non-small cell lung cancer. The rearrangement links TRBV19 to TRBJ1-2; D ambiguous. The sample here was tumor tissue, taken after neoadjuvant nivolumab, alone or with ipilimumab, at or shortly before surgery. The CDR3 protein is CASSRTARTNYGYTF. As DNA, the CDR3 is TGTGCCAGTAGTCGGACCGCACGGACTAACTATGGCTACACCTTC.